Below are 8 T cell receptor beta chains sequenced from a single sample in a study of blood T cell repertoires in COVID-19. The method was immunoSEQ multiplex PCR; TCRdb's version includes in-frame clones alone and lacks a portion of them. The sample contains about 280,000 clones, approximately 86% of which appear only once. Input material: peripheral blood. All receptors derive from a woman aged 25 to 39 who had recovered from COVID-19.

The rearrangement uses TRBV15 and TRBJ2-5, with 15 bases that match TRBD2. Germline assignment: CDR1 LNHNV and CDR2 YYDKDF (reference sequence). Germline trimming cut 5 bases from V and 6 bases from J; bases unmatched to any gene: 7. This CDR3 comprises 16 residues. CDR3 bases: TGTGCCACCAGCGTCGGACTAGCGGGAGGGCCGAAGACCCAGTACTTC. Translating it yields CATSVGLAGGPKTQYF.

This chain links TRBV18 with TRBJ2-7; no reliable D call. V shed 1 base and J shed 0 bases, with 13 bases lying between them. The CDR3 length is 16 residues. CDR1 KGHSH and CDR2 LQKENI come from the germline V gene. CDR3 protein: CASSPRADTSSYEQYF. Here the CDR3 DNA reads TGTGCCAGCTCACCACGGGCCGACACCAGCTCCTACGAGCAGTACTTC.

This chain uses TRBV28 with TRBJ2-7; 10 bases align to TRBD1. J gave up 5 bases and V 2 bases, and 3 bases lay outside the gene matches. Germline loops: CDR1 MDHEN, CDR2 SYDVKM. This CDR3 spans 14 amino acids. The CDR3 nucleotides are TGTGCCAGCAGTTTACGACAGGGGGCGCACGAGCAGTACTTC. This translates into CASSLRQGAHEQYF.

This sequence joins TRBV7-9 and TRBJ2-6, with TRBD1 matching 8 bases. Losses at the gene ends were 5 bases for V and 0 bases for J; bases not matched to a gene: 9. The CDR3 is made up of 18 amino acids. Looked up from germline, CDR1 is SEHNR and CDR2 is FQNEAQ (reference sequence). The CDR3 DNA follows: TGTGCCAGCAGCCGGCCCGGACAGGGAAACTCTGGGGCCAACGTCCTGACTTTC. Protein: CASSRPGQGNSGANVLTF.

CDR3: CASSPPRGAEVSGTDTQYF. CDR3 nucleotide sequence: TGTGCCAGCTCCCCCCCGCGGGGGGCAGAGGTATCGGGCACAGATACGCAGTATTTT. The V and J genes are TRBV18 and TRBJ2-3; 8 nucleotides match TRBD2. The CDR3 is 19 residues long. Germline V lookup: CDR1 KGHSH, CDR2 LQKENI. With 6 bases clipped from V and 1 base from J, the junction kept 18 bases outside the gene matches.

The J gene is TRBJ2-4, the V gene TRBV10-1; D may be TRBD2 (7 bases). The CDR3 sequence is 15 residues long. CDR1 and CDR2 from the germline V gene are WNHNN and SYGVQD (reference sequence). The V gene lost 2 bases and the J gene lost 6 bases, with 14 bases spanning the gap. The chain's CDR3 is CASSEGRGGANIQYF. The CDR3 DNA reads as TGCGCCAGCAGTGAGGGGAGGGGGGGCGCAAACATTCAGTACTTC.

This clone was observed a single time. The CDR3 DNA follows: TGTGCCAGCAGCTTGGACACCACAAATTCACCCCTCCACTTT. It codes for CASSLDTTNSPLHF. The rearrangement links TRBV5-6 to TRBJ1-6; D is unclear. Per the germline V gene, CDR1 is SGHDT and CDR2 is YYEEEE. This CDR3 contains 14 residues. V was trimmed by 0 bases and J by 7 bases, leaving 8 bases between them.

This clone appeared once. V gene TRBV4-1 combines with J gene TRBJ1-2; TRBD1 aligns across 8 bases. V was clipped by 3 bases and J by 7 bases; unmatched bases: 13. CDR3 size: 16 residues. CDR1 MGHRA and CDR2 YSYEKL come from the germline V gene. The CDR3 DNA reads as TGCGCCAGCAGCCAGCCAGGACAGGGAAGTCTTATTGGCTACACCTTC. It specifies CASSQPGQGSLIGYTF.